Below, 27 T cell receptor beta chains from the same sample are listed, as sequenced in a study of Graves' ophthalmopathy and Graves' hyperthyroidism. The authors amplified TCR beta CDR3 regions from RNA transcripts. RT-PCR in the first round used HTBI primers; a second-round multiplex PCR followed. TCRdb itself ran the multiplex PCR reads through MiXCR, one entry per CDR3 protein. The data hold some 400,000 distinct CDR3 sequences, with around 17% observed a single time. The material sequenced was peripheral blood. The receptors derive from a young woman with Graves' ophthalmopathy.

This clonotype appeared many times. The rearrangement links TRBV27 to TRBJ1-2; possible D gene TRBD1, 6 bases. The CDR3 totals 13 residues. Germline lookup yields CDR1 MNHEY and CDR2 SMNVEV (reference sequence). V was pared by 4 bases and J by 7 bases, with 13 bases between. In nucleotides, the CDR3 is TGTGCCAGCAGTTCCACAGGGTCCTCTGGCTACACCTTC. This gives the protein CASSSTGSSGYTF.

This clonotype was observed at least ten times. The V and J genes are TRBV11-3 and TRBJ1-1; possibly TRBD1 for D (6 bases). The germline V and J ends were trimmed by 1 base and 8 bases, with 26 bases remaining between them. Germline V CDR1 and CDR2: SGHNT, YENEEA. The CDR3 has 18 residues. The CDR3 loop is CASSLVLNVGGLTPEAFF. CDR3 in DNA: TGTGCCAGCAGCTTAGTCCTAAACGTGGGGGGGCTGACACCGGAAGCTTTCTTT. Drawing the rest from reference TRBV11-3 and TRBJ1-1, the complete variable domain is EAGVVQSPRYKIIEKKQPVAFWCNPISGHNTLYWYLQNLGQGPELLIRYENEEAVDDSQLPKDRFSAERLKGVDSTLKIQPAELGDSAVYLCASSLVLNVGGLTPEAFFGQGTRLTVV.

This clonotype was detected a few times. The V and J genes are TRBV24-1 and TRBJ2-4; D possibly corresponds to TRBD1 (6 bases). Germline CDR1 and CDR2: KGHDR and SFDVKD. This CDR3 spans 15 amino acids. The ends were cut back, 4 bases at V and 6 bases at J, with 15 bases in the middle. The CDR3 spells CATSDPEGHSNIQYF. CDR3 in DNA: TGTGCCACCAGTGACCCAGAGGGACACTCAAACATTCAGTACTTC.

This clonotype was recorded at least ten times. The chain carries TRBV12-3 or TRBV12-4 and TRBJ1-5; no definite D call. The CDR3 covers 19 residues. Between the trimmed V and J ends, which lost 3 bases and 2 bases, there was a span of 23 bases. The DNA of the CDR3 is TGTGCCAGCAGTTTCGGGCGGGAGGTTGGGCGGGTGGGCAATCAGCCCCAGCATTTT. Translated: CASSFGREVGRVGNQPQHF.

This clonotype came up many times. This chain connects TRBV28 to TRBJ1-6; D ambiguous. The length of the CDR3 is 15 residues. Germline-derived CDR1 and CDR2 are MDHEN and SYDVKM. Trimming removed 6 bases at V and 0 bases at J, with 9 bases between. CDR3 residues: CASRRSSSYNSPLHF. The CDR3 DNA follows: TGTGCCAGCAGGAGGTCGAGCTCCTATAATTCACCCCTCCACTTT.

This clonotype has a count of ten or more. The chain employs TRBV14 and TRBJ2-6; possibly TRBD1 for D (5 bases). The CDR3 has 14 residues. V lost 7 bases, J lost 2 bases, and 9 bases lay in between. Germline loops: CDR1 SGHDN, CDR2 FVKESK. CDR3 in amino acids: CASKTDAGANVLTF. The DNA of the CDR3 is TGTGCCAGCAAGACAGATGCTGGGGCCAACGTCCTGACTTTC.

This clonotype was observed many times. V is TRBV20-1 and J is TRBJ2-7, with 7 bases identical to TRBD2. Germline V gives CDR1 DFQATT, CDR2 SNEGSKA (reference sequence). The length of the CDR3 is 14 residues. Trimming removed 6 bases from V and 2 bases from J; junction bases left unmatched: 10. CDR3 amino acids: CSAFPERETYEQYF. As DNA, the CDR3 is TGCAGTGCCTTCCCGGAGCGGGAAACCTACGAGCAGTACTTC.

This clonotype has more than one count but fewer than ten. The rearrangement joins TRBV30 to TRBJ2-7; no firm D call. This CDR3 has 10 amino acids. Germline V lookup: CDR1 GTSNPN, CDR2 SVGIG (reference sequence). V was cut by 2 bases and J by 6 bases, with 5 bases left in between. The CDR3 spells CAWSITEQYF. The CDR3 nucleotides are TGTGCCTGGAGTATTACCGAGCAGTACTTC.

This clonotype was seen many times. The V call is TRBV28, the J call TRBJ2-5, with TRBD1 as a possible D gene (6 bases). Germline CDR1 reads MDHEN; CDR2 reads SYDVKM. The CDR3 has 16 residues. Trimming left V 7 bases short and J 0 bases short, with 18 bases between. CDR3 amino acids: CASTLGQSTYQETQYF. CDR3 DNA sequence: TGTGCCAGCACCCTTGGACAGTCTACGTACCAAGAGACCCAGTACTTC.

This clonotype occurred many times. This chain connects TRBV20-1 to TRBJ1-6; D is perhaps TRBD1 (5 bases). CDR3 size: 18 residues. V was shortened by 0 bases and J by 4 bases, with 19 bases between the two germline ends. Germline CDR1 and CDR2: DFQATT and SNEGSKA (reference sequence). As DNA, the CDR3 is TGCAGTGCTAGAGATCTCAGGGAGATAATGGGGTATAATTCACCCCTCCACTTT. It specifies CSARDLREIMGYNSPLHF.

This clonotype was seen more than once but under ten times. The chain combines TRBV4-2 with TRBJ1-2, with TRBD1 matching 7 bases. The germline gives CDR1 LGHNA, CDR2 YNFKEQ. With V trimmed by 6 bases and J by 4 bases, 11 bases remained unmatched. The CDR3 is 15 residues long. The CDR3 sequence: CASRAPDRALYGYTF. CDR3 in DNA: TGTGCCAGCAGAGCTCCCGACAGGGCTCTCTATGGCTACACCTTC.

This clonotype showed up many times. V usage is TRBV29-1 and J usage is TRBJ2-2, with D maybe TRBD1 (5 bases). Trimming cost V 4 bases and J 4 bases, with 16 bases left between them. The CDR3 is 15 amino acids. Looked up from germline, CDR1 is SQVTM and CDR2 is ANQGSEA. The CDR3 sequence: CSVVPPGLSTGELFF. The CDR3 DNA reads as TGCAGCGTTGTTCCCCCAGGGTTGAGCACCGGGGAGCTGTTTTTT.

This clonotype appeared many times. The CDR3: CASSSSILVRYDGYTF. CDR3 sequence (DNA): TGTGCCAGCAGCTCGTCGATCCTGGTTCGATATGATGGCTACACCTTC. The chain recombines TRBV9 with TRBJ1-2; D not resolved. Trimming took 4 bases from V and 6 from J, leaving 22 bases between them. This CDR3 spans 16 amino acids. Germline CDR1 reads SGDLS; CDR2 reads YYNGEE.

This clonotype occurred many times. This chain joins TRBV12-3 or TRBV12-4 and TRBJ1-5; no firm D call. V lost 4 bases, J lost 0 bases, and 10 bases lay in between. This CDR3 is 15 amino acids long. The CDR3 DNA follows: TGTGCCAGCAGTTCCCGGTTGGATAGCAATCAGCCCCAGCATTTT. Translation: CASSSRLDSNQPQHF.

The chain joins TRBV5-5 to TRBJ2-5; TRBD1 matches 7 bases. The germline gives CDR1 SGHKS, CDR2 YYEKEE (reference sequence). V trimming: 2 bases; J trimming: 5 bases; junction bases outside the gene matches: 12. The CDR3 loop spans 16 amino acids. CDR3 DNA sequence: TGTGCCAGCAGCTTCAAGGGGGCGCGTCTCTCGGAGACCCAGTACTTC. Its protein is CASSFKGARLSETQYF.

This clonotype was seen ten or more times. J is TRBJ2-2 and V is TRBV9; TRBD1 matches at 10 bases. The length of the CDR3 is 15 residues. With 3 bases clipped from V and 4 bases from J, the junction kept 3 bases outside the gene matches. Germline V gives CDR1 SGDLS, CDR2 YYNGEE. In DNA form, the CDR3 reads TGTGCCAGCAGCGGTGGGACAGGGGTCACCGGGGAGCTGTTTTTT. Its protein is CASSGGTGVTGELFF.

This clonotype was detected many times. The chain joins TRBV5-6 to TRBJ1-1; D ambiguous. Germline lookup yields CDR1 SGHDT and CDR2 YYEEEE. The V and J ends lost 0 bases and 5 bases respectively, with 8 bases between them. This CDR3 is built from 13 residues. CDR3 sequence reads: CASSLEWKTEAFF. In DNA form, the CDR3 reads TGTGCCAGCAGCTTGGAGTGGAAGACTGAAGCTTTCTTT.

This clonotype was observed many times. The J gene is TRBJ2-6, the V gene TRBV7-3; perhaps TRBD1 as D (5 bases). V lost 0 bases and J 3 bases, leaving 6 bases between the germline ends. Germline assignment: CDR1 SGHTA and CDR2 FQGTGA. The CDR3 contains 15 residues. The CDR3 nucleotides read TGTGCCAGCAGCTTAACGGGGCGTGGGGCCAACGTCCTGACTTTC. Protein sequence: CASSLTGRGANVLTF.

This clonotype was seen repeatedly, ten times or more. The chain couples TRBV28 to TRBJ2-7; TRBD1 is a possible D gene (5 bases). Between the trimmed V and J ends, which lost 10 bases and 4 bases, there was a span of 14 bases. CDR3 length equals 12 residues. Germline V CDR1 and CDR2: MDHEN, SYDVKM. CDR3 loop: CATHRTVYEQYF. CDR3 sequence (DNA): TGTGCCACCCACAGGACCGTATACGAGCAGTACTTC.

This clonotype has a count of ten or more. CDR3 sequence (DNA): TGTGCCAGCAGTCCCGGGACCCCAGATAGCAATCAGCCCCAGCATTTT. This encodes CASSPGTPDSNQPQHF. The chain recombines TRBV27 with TRBJ1-5; perhaps TRBD1 as D (5 bases). Trimming left V 5 bases short and J 0 bases short, with 14 bases between. CDR1 MNHEY and CDR2 SMNVEV come from the germline V gene (reference sequence). This CDR3 is 16 amino acids long.

The genes are TRBV12-3 or TRBV12-4 and TRBJ1-1; the D gene is possibly TRBD1 (5 bases). The CDR3 loop spans 17 amino acids. V was pared by 0 bases and J by 2 bases, with 16 bases between. As DNA, the CDR3 is TGTGCCAGCAGTTTAGCTACACCGGGACGGACCAACACTGAAGCTTTCTTT. As protein: CASSLATPGRTNTEAFF.

This clonotype has a handful of counts. The V and J genes are TRBV10-1 and TRBJ2-7; no reliable D call. The length of the CDR3 is 13 residues. V lost 2 bases and J lost 3, with 8 bases in between. The germline CDR1 and CDR2 sequences are WNHNN and SYGVQD (reference sequence). CDR3 amino acids: CASSEGSDYEQYF. CDR3 sequence (DNA): TGCGCCAGCAGTGAGGGGTCGGACTACGAGCAGTACTTC.

This clonotype was recorded many times. J is TRBJ1-1 and V is TRBV7-9; 7 bases agree with TRBD1. This CDR3 contains 14 residues. Looked up from germline, CDR1 is SEHNR and CDR2 is FQNEAQ (reference sequence). V was pared by 5 bases and J by 6 bases, with 9 bases of the junction left unmatched. In DNA form, the CDR3 reads TGTGCCAGCAGCCCGGACAGGTCGAGGGCTGAAGCTTTCTTT. Protein sequence: CASSPDRSRAEAFF.

This clonotype was observed many times. The chain joins TRBV16 to TRBJ1-5, with TRBD1 identical over 9 bases. Losses at the gene ends were 3 bases for V and 6 bases for J; bases not matched to a gene: 6. The length of the CDR3 is 15 residues. Germline V gene lookup returns CDR1 KGHSY and CDR2 FQNENV. CDR3: CASSQAGQGSQPQHF. CDR3 coding DNA: TGTGCCAGCAGCCAGGCGGGACAGGGAAGTCAGCCCCAGCATTTT.

This clonotype was counted many times. This sequence joins TRBV30 and TRBJ2-2; tentatively, D is TRBD1 (5 bases). Germline-derived CDR1 and CDR2 are GTSNPN and SVGIG (reference sequence). Trimming took 3 bases from V and 5 from J, leaving 10 bases between them. This CDR3 has 13 residues. The CDR3 region is CAWSMGPTGELFF. CDR3 DNA sequence: TGTGCCTGGAGCATGGGGCCAACCGGGGAGCTGTTTTTT.

This clonotype was seen only once. This may stem from a read error, because a much larger clone lies one nucleotide away. V usage is TRBV11-2 and J usage is TRBJ2-7; either TRBD1 or TRBD2 may fit D (5 bases each). The CDR3 is 13 residues long. Germline V gene data show CDR1 as SGHAT and CDR2 as FQNNGV. The CDR3 DNA is TGTACCAGCAGCTTAAGGGTGGGGACCGAGCAGTACTTC. Encoded protein: CTSSLRVGTEQYF.

This clonotype was seen many times. The chain carries TRBV6-5 and TRBJ1-2; unclear D gene. Trimming pared 2 bases from V and 4 bases from J, leaving 14 bases between. The CDR3 runs 15 residues. Germline values: CDR1 MNHEY, CDR2 SVGAGI. CDR3 sequence: CASSYLRSPSYGYTF. Written as DNA, the CDR3 is TGTGCCAGCAGTTACCTGCGAAGCCCCAGCTATGGCTACACCTTC.